This T cell receptor (beta chain) was identified during a study of blood T cell repertoires in COVID-19. Turning to the study itself: T cells, B-cell-depleted T cells, or PBMCs provided the cDNA or gDNA that served as material.

As handled by the study authors: Amplifying reference gene primers gave estimates of nucleated cell counts. TCRdb's table, derived via immunoSEQ multiplex PCR, lists solely in-frame clones and lacks some. That table furnishes V, J and clone size, whereas the DNA furnished D and trimming. The sample has approximately 440,000 clones, 75% to 90% seen once. What the recovered Cohort 3 donors had was two negative PCRs, clearance, or symptom resolution. Trimming stripped 6 bases from V and 5 bases from J, with 16 bases between. The CDR3 runs 15 residues. Germline assignment: CDR1 SNHLY and CDR2 FYNNEI. This chain uses TRBV2 with TRBJ1-4; D ambiguous. The origin of this receptor is a woman between 18 and 29 years old who had recovered from COVID-19. Sequences were obtained from PBMCs or T cells enriched from blood (not recorded which). The CDR3, as DNA: TGTGCCAGCAGGCAAGACTCGGGGTCAAATGAAAAACTGTTTTTT. Its protein product is CASRQDSGSNEKLFF.